A single sample is the source of the 21 T cell receptor beta chains below, sequenced in a study of a mutant IDH1 vaccine in newly diagnosed glioma. This sample's time point: week 23, last vaccination. Each dose delivered 300 ug of mutant IDH1 20-mer peptide subcutaneously with imiquimod. These receptors are not linked to any known antigen. TCRdb's copy holds only in-frame clones and misses some; the assay was immunoSEQ multiplex PCR. The repertoire has 82,000 or so clones, approximately 85% of them found once; the top ten carry approximately 2.3%. The specimen was PBMCs, collected from a glioma patient whose treatment included an IDH1 peptide vaccine. All receptors derive from a man aged 25 to 40 with glioma. Some clones in this sample may be carry-over from other donors' samples.

The chain uses TRBV28 and TRBJ2-1, with TRBD2 identical over 16 bases. The CDR3 is 19 residues long. After removal of 6 bases from V and 8 bases from J, the junction contained 16 bases not matched to a gene. Germline loops: CDR1 MDHEN, CDR2 SYDVKM. Here the CDR3 DNA reads TGTGCCAGCAGAAATCCGGGACTAGCGGGAGGGAAACGGGGTGATGAGCAGTTCTTC. Translating it yields CASRNPGLAGGKRGDEQFF. Based on the CDR3 plus reference TRBV28 and TRBJ2-1, the full variable domain is DVKVTQSSRYLVKRTGEKVFLECVQDMDHENMFWYRQDPGLGLRLIYFSYDVKMKEKGDIPEGYSVSREKKERFSLILESASTNQTSMYLCASRNPGLAGGKRGDEQFFGPGTRLTVL.

The gene calls are TRBV7-6 and TRBJ2-3; 10 bases agree with TRBD2. The CDR3 is 17 amino acids. The germline V gene has CDR1 SGHVS and CDR2 FNYEAQ. V trimming: 1 base; J trimming: 4 bases; junction bases outside the gene matches: 8. The CDR3 sequence is CASSLGAGGPRADTQYF. DNA of the CDR3: TGTGCCAGCAGCTTAGGAGCGGGGGGGCCGAGGGCAGATACGCAGTATTTT.

The genes are TRBV11-2 and TRBJ1-5, with D uncertain. The ends were cut back, 0 bases at V and 1 base at J, with 7 bases in the middle. CDR1 is SGHAT and CDR2 is FQNNGV in the germline V gene. The CDR3 has 15 residues. CDR3 residues: CASSLDGWSNQPQHF. CDR3 in DNA: TGTGCCAGCAGCTTAGATGGGTGGAGCAATCAGCCCCAGCATTTT. Full variable domain (rest looked up from reference TRBV11-2 and TRBJ1-5): EAGVAQSPRYKIIEKRQSVAFWCNPISGHATLYWYQQILGQGPKLLIQFQNNGVVDDSQLPKDRFSAERLKGVDSTLKIQPAKLEDSAVYLCASSLDGWSNQPQHFGDGTRLSIL.

A single count supports this clone. The V gene is TRBV5-6, the J gene TRBJ2-3; TRBD1 matches at 7 bases. Germline CDR1 is SGHDT and CDR2 is YYEEEE. Trimming cost V 6 bases and J 0 bases; bases outside gene matches: 7. The CDR3 totals 15 residues. Here the CDR3 DNA reads TGTGCCAGCAACGAACCGGGACAGAGCACAGATACGCAGTATTTT. Amino acids: CASNEPGQSTDTQYF.

The chain employs TRBV2 and TRBJ2-7, with TRBD2 matching 9 bases. V dropped 6 bases and J dropped 11; count of bases not matched to a gene: 5. Per germline, CDR1 SNHLY and CDR2 FYNNEI. CDR3 length: 11 residues. This CDR3 reads CASSLAGDKYF. The DNA of the CDR3 is TGTGCCAGCAGCTTAGCGGGAGATAAGTACTTC. The complete variable domain, with remaining parts taken from reference TRBV2 and TRBJ2-7, reads EPEVTQTPSHQVTQMGQEVILRCVPISNHLYFYWYRQILGQKVEFLVSFYNNEISEKSEIFDDQFSVERPDGSNFTLKIRSTKLEDSAMYFCASSLAGDKYFGPGTRLTVT.

The J gene is TRBJ2-3, the V gene TRBV7-8; D is ambiguous. The germline V gene has CDR1 SGHVS and CDR2 FQNEAQ. CDR3 length equals 14 residues. The V end was cut by 2 bases, the J end by 7 bases, with 13 bases between. CDR3 in DNA: TGTGCCAGCAGCTTAAGGCGACTTGCTCATACGCAGTATTTT. Amino acid sequence: CASSLRRLAHTQYF.

The J gene is TRBJ2-5, the V gene TRBV14, with D unresolved. V lost 2 bases to trimming and J lost 2 bases, with 12 bases between them. The CDR3 has 15 amino acids. Germline V gives CDR1 SGHDN, CDR2 FVKESK. Here the CDR3 DNA reads TGTGCCAGCAGCCAAATAGGGTTTCAGCAAGAGACCCAGTACTTC. The encoded protein is CASSQIGFQQETQYF.

This clone has a single count. The chain links TRBV7-9 to TRBJ1-1; D not certain. The CDR3 is made up of 13 amino acids. Germline lookup yields CDR1 SEHNR and CDR2 FQNEAQ (reference sequence). Trimming removed 1 base from V and 4 bases from J, with 7 bases in between. CDR3 sequence: CASSLVFGTEAFF. The CDR3 bases are TGTGCCAGCAGCTTAGTTTTCGGCACTGAAGCTTTCTTT.

The chain joins TRBV4-3 to TRBJ1-1, with D unclear. The V gene's germline CDR1 is LGHNA and CDR2 YSLEER. V lost 0 bases to trimming and J lost 1 base, with 9 bases between them. The CDR3 loop spans 15 amino acids. CDR3 nucleotides: TGCGCCAGCAGCCAAGATAAGGTCAGGAACACTGAAGCTTTCTTT. Translation gives CASSQDKVRNTEAFF.

This rearrangement joins TRBV19 to TRBJ1-2, with D perhaps TRBD1 (6 bases). The V gene lost 5 bases and the J gene lost 4 bases, with 20 bases spanning the gap. Germline CDR1 is LNHDA and CDR2 is SQIVND (reference sequence). The CDR3 totals 16 residues. Here the CDR3 reads CASSHKTGKNPYGYTF. As DNA, the CDR3 is TGTGCCAGTAGTCATAAAACAGGGAAGAACCCCTATGGCTACACCTTC. The full variable domain, in which reference TRBV19 and TRBJ1-2 provide the parts outside the CDR3, is DGGITQSPKYLFRKEGQNVTLSCEQNLNHDAMYWYRQDPGQGLRLIYYSQIVNDFQKGDIAEGYSVSREKKESFPLTVTSAQKNPTAFYLCASSHKTGKNPYGYTFGSGTRLTVV.

This clone was picked up one time. The chain couples TRBV6-1 to TRBJ1-3, with 7 bases that match TRBD1. This CDR3 spans 15 amino acids. Per germline, CDR1 MNHNS and CDR2 SASEGT. Trimming at V came to 8 bases and at J to 0 bases, leaving 7 bases not matched to a gene. The CDR3 loop reads CASLIQGISGNTIYF. For the CDR3, the DNA is TGTGCCAGCTTGATACAGGGGATCTCTGGAAACACCATATATTTT.

The chain carries TRBV7-6 and TRBJ2-5; tentatively, D is TRBD1 (6 bases). V was pared by 0 bases and J by 0 bases, with 14 bases between. The length of the CDR3 is 17 residues. CDR1 is SGHVS and CDR2 is FNYEAQ in the germline V gene. CDR3 region: CASSLARQGLDQETQYF. The CDR3 DNA follows: TGTGCCAGCAGCTTAGCGCGTCAGGGGTTAGACCAAGAGACCCAGTACTTC.

This rearrangement joins TRBV6-6 to TRBJ2-3; the match to TRBD1 covers 10 bases. Germline V gene data show CDR1 as MNHNY and CDR2 as SVGAGI (reference sequence). The ends lost 2 bases at V and 1 base at J; junction bases unmatched: 0. The CDR3 loop spans 15 amino acids. The CDR3 loop reads CASSYGTGGTDTQYF. The DNA for the CDR3 is TGTGCCAGCAGTTACGGGACAGGGGGCACAGATACGCAGTATTTT.

This clone has a single count. The chain joins TRBV5-1 to TRBJ2-1, with TRBD1 identical over 9 bases. Germline V gene lookup returns CDR1 SGHRS and CDR2 YFSETQ. Trimming removed 3 bases from V and 6 bases from J; junction bases left unmatched: 10. This CDR3 has 16 residues. The CDR3 DNA follows: TGCGCCAGCAGCTCCCCCGGGACAGGGATCTCCAATGAGCAGTTCTTC. Translating it yields CASSSPGTGISNEQFF.

The chain has TRBV29-1 and TRBJ2-1; 10 positions match TRBD2. Germline loops: CDR1 SQVTM, CDR2 ANQGSEA. The V and J ends lost 8 bases and 7 bases, in that order; junction bases with no gene match: 8. The CDR3 runs to 13 residues. The CDR3 sequence: CSFSGGALNEQFF. CDR3 DNA sequence: TGCAGCTTCAGCGGGGGGGCCTTAAATGAGCAGTTCTTC.

This chain uses TRBV5-1 with TRBJ2-3, with TRBD1 as a possible D gene (5 bases). V dropped 0 bases and J dropped 2 bases, with 13 bases sitting between them. The CDR3 length is 16 residues. Germline CDR1 and CDR2: SGHRS and YFSETQ. This CDR3 is CASSLGQQLNTDTQYF. CDR3 sequence (DNA): TGCGCCAGCAGCTTGGGACAGCAGCTCAACACAGATACGCAGTATTTT. Supplemented by reference TRBV5-1 and TRBJ2-3, the full variable domain reads KAGVTQTPRYLIKTRGQQVTLSCSPISGHRSVSWYQQTPGQGLQFLFEYFSETQRNKGNFPGRFSGRQFSNSRSEMNVSTLELGDSALYLCASSLGQQLNTDTQYFGPGTRLTVL.

The rearrangement joins TRBV18 to TRBJ2-5, with a possible D match to TRBD2 (5 bases). V was trimmed by 3 bases and J by 1 base, leaving 6 bases between them. CDR3 length equals 13 residues. Germline loops: CDR1 KGHSH, CDR2 LQKENI. The CDR3 nucleotides are TGTGCCAGCTCACCTCTAGCCCAAGAGACCCAGTACTTC. Amino acids: CASSPLAQETQYF.

This chain joins TRBV7-8 and TRBJ1-2; TRBD1 agrees at 9 bases. Germline lookup yields CDR1 SGHVS and CDR2 FQNEAQ. The V gene end was trimmed by 5 bases and the J gene end by 5 bases; junction bases not matched to a gene: 6. The CDR3 is 14 amino acids. The CDR3 bases are TGTGCCAGCAGCGACCGGGACAGGGCGTATGGCTACACCTTC. Translating gives CASSDRDRAYGYTF.

The table lists this clone with a count of one. V and J are TRBV11-2 and TRBJ2-5; possibly TRBD1 or TRBD2 for D (5 bases each). CDR1 and CDR2 (germline): SGHAT, FQNNGV. The V end lost 0 bases, the J end lost 5 bases, and 10 bases lay between the germline ends. CDR3 size: 14 residues. The chain's CDR3 is CASSLDRGVETQYF. CDR3 bases: TGTGCCAGCAGCTTAGATAGAGGGGTGGAGACCCAGTACTTC.

The rearrangement uses TRBV27 and TRBJ1-6; 7 bases are shared with TRBD1. This CDR3 contains 17 residues. The germline V gene encodes CDR1 MNHEY and CDR2 SMNVEV (reference sequence). The J segment lost 3 bases and the V segment lost 4 bases, leaving 9 bases of the junction unmatched. The CDR3 protein is CASSSTRRGDYNSPLHF. The CDR3 DNA reads as TGTGCCAGCAGTTCCACACGCAGGGGGGACTATAATTCACCCCTCCACTTT.

This chain links TRBV6-6 with TRBJ1-2; no clear D gene. With 6 bases removed from V and 2 bases from J, the gap between germline ends came to 10 bases. The CDR3 loop spans 13 amino acids. Germline CDR1 is MNHNY and CDR2 is SVGAGI (reference sequence). CDR3 protein: CASSIGRNYGYTF. For the CDR3, the DNA is TGTGCCAGCAGCATCGGACGGAACTATGGCTACACCTTC.